Here is one TCR beta chain with its context. This may stem from a read error, because a much larger clone lies one nucleotide away. CDR3 length: 14 amino acids. Germline lookup yields CDR1 LNHDA and CDR2 SQIVND (reference sequence). The V end was cut by 7 bases, the J end by 0 bases, with 10 bases between. This specimen comes from a study of breast tumors, draining lymph nodes, adjacent tissues. TCRdb ran MiXCR on the multiplex PCR reads and lists one entry per CDR3 protein. This sample carries approximately 130,000 distinct CDR3 sequences, about a fifth of them seen once, and the ten largest clones take more than 2.5%. Axillary draining lymph nodes of breast cancer patients supplied the node samples.

The V and J genes are TRBV19 and TRBJ2-1; weak D call: TRBD2 (6 bases). The sequence derives from a female donor with breast cancer. Some clones in this sample may be carry-over from other donors' samples. Sequencing input: axillary lymph node tissue. The CDR3 region is CASISGSSYNEQFF. The CDR3 bases are TGTGCCAGTATTTCCGGGAGCTCCTACAATGAGCAGTTCTTC.